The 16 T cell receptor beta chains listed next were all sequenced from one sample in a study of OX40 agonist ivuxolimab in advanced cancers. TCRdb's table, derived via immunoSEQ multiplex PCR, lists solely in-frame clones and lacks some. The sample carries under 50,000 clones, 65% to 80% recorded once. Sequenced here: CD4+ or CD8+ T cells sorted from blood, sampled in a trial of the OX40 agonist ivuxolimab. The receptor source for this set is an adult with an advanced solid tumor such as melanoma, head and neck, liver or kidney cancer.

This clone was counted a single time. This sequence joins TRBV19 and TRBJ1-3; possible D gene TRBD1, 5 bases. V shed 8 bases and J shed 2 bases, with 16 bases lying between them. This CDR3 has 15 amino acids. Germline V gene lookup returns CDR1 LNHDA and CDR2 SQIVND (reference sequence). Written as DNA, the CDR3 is TGTGCCAGTTCGAGTGATCGCAGGGCTGGAAACACCATATATTTT. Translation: CASSSDRRAGNTIYF.

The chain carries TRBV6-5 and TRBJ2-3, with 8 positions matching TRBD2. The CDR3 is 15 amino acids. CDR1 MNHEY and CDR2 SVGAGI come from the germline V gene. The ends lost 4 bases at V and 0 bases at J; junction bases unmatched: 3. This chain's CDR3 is CASSSRGASTDTQYF. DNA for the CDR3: TGTGCCAGCAGTTCGCGGGGGGCTAGCACAGATACGCAGTATTTT.

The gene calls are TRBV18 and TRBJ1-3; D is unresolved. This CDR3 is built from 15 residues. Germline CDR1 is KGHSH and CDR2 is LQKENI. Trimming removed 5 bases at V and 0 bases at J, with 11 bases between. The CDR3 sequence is CASSSGLISGNTIYF. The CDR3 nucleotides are TGTGCCAGCTCATCAGGACTGATCTCTGGAAACACCATATATTTT.

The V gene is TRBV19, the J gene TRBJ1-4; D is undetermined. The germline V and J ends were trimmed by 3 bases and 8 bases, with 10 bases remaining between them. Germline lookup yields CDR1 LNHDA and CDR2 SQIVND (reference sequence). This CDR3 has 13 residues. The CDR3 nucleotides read TGTGCCAGTAGTATGATCAGGTTCGAAAAACTGTTTTTT. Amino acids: CASSMIRFEKLFF.

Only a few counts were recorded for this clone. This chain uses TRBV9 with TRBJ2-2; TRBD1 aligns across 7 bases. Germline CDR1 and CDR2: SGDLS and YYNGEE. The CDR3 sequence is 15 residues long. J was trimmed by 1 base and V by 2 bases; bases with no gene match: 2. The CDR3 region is CASSVRTGNTGELFF. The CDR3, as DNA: TGTGCCAGCAGCGTCCGGACAGGGAACACCGGGGAGCTGTTTTTT.

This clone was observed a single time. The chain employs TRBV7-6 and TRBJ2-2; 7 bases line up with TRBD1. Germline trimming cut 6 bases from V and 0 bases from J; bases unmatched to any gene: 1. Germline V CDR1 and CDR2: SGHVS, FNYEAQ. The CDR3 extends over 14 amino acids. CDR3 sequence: CASSGTANTGELFF. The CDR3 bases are TGTGCCAGCAGTGGGACAGCGAACACCGGGGAGCTGTTTTTT.

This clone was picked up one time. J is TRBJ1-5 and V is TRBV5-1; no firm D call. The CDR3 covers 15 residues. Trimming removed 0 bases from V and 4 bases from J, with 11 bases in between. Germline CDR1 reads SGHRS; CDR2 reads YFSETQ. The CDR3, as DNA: TGCGCCAGCAGCTTGGCGGCAGGACCGAATCAGCCCCAGCATTTT. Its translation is CASSLAAGPNQPQHF.

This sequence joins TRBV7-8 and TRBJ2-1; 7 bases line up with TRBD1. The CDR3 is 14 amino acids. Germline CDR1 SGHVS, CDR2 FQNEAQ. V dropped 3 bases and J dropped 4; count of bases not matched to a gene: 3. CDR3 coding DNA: TGTGCCAGCAGCTTTAGGGACAGATACAATGAGCAGTTCTTC. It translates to CASSFRDRYNEQFF.

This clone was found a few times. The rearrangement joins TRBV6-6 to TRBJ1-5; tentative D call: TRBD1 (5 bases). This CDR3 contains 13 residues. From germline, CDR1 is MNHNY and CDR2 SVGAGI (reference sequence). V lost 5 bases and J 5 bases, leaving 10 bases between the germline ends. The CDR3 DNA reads TGTGCCAGCAGTGGGACGGATTATCAGCCCCAGCATTTT. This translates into CASSGTDYQPQHF.

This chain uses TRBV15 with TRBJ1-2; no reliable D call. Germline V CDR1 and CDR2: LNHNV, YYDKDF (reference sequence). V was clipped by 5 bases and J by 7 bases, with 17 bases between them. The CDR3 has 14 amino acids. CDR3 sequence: CATSSLTPSGGYTF. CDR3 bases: TGTGCCACCAGCTCACTTACGCCTTCGGGTGGCTACACCTTC.

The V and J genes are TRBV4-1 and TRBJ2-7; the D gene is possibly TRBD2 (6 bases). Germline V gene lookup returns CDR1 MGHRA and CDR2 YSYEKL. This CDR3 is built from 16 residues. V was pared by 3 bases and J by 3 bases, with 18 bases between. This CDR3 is CASSQGWTNYLYEQYF. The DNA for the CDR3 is TGCGCCAGCAGCCAGGGTTGGACTAACTATCTCTACGAGCAGTACTTC.

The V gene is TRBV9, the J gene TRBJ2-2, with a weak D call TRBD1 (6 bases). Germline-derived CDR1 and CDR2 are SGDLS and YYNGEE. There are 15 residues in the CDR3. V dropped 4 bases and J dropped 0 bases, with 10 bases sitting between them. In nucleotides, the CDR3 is TGTGCCAGCAGCCCCAGGGGAACGAACACCGGGGAGCTGTTTTTT. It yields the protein CASSPRGTNTGELFF.

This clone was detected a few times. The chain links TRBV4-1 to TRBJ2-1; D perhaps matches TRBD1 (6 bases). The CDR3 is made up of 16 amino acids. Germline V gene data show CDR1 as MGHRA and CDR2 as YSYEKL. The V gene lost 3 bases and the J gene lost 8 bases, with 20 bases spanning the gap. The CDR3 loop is CASSQSPGDGPHEQFF. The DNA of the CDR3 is TGCGCCAGCAGCCAGTCTCCAGGGGACGGACCCCATGAGCAGTTCTTC.

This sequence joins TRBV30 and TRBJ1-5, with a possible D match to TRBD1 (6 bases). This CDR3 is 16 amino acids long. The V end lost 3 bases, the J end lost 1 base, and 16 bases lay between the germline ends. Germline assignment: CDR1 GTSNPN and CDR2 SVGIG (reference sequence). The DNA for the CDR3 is TGTGCCTGGAGCCTCGGGACACCTTGGAGCAATCAGCCCCAGCATTTT. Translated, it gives CAWSLGTPWSNQPQHF.

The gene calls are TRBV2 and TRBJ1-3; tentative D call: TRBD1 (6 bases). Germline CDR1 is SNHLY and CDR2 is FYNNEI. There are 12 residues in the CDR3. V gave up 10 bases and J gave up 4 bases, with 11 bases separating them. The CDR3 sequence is CATRGDGNTIYF. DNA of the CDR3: TGTGCCACCAGGGGTGACGGAAACACCATATATTTT.

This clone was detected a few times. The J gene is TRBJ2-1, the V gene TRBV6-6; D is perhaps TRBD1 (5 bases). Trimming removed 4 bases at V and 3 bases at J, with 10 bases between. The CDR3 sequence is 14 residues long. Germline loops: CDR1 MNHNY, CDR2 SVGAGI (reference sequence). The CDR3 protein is CASSFWGFYNEQFF. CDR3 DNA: TGTGCCAGCAGTTTCTGGGGCTTCTACAATGAGCAGTTCTTC.